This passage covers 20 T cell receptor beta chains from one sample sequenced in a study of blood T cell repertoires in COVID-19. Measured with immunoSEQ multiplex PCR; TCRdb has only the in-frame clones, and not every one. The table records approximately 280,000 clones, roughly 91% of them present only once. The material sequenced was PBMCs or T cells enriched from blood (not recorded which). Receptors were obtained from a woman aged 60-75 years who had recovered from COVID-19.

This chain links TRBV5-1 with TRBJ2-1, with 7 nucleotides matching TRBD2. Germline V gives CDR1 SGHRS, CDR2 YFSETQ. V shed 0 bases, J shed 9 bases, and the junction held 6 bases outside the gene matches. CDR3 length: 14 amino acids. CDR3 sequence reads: CASSLGVAGGEQFF. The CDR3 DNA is TGCGCCAGCAGCTTGGGCGTAGCGGGCGGTGAGCAGTTCTTC.

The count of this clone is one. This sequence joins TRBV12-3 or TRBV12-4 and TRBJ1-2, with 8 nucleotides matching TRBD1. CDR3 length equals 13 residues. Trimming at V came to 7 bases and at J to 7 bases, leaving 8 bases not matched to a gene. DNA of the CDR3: TGTGCCAGCACACTTGGACAGGGTGGTGGCTACACCTTC. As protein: CASTLGQGGGYTF.

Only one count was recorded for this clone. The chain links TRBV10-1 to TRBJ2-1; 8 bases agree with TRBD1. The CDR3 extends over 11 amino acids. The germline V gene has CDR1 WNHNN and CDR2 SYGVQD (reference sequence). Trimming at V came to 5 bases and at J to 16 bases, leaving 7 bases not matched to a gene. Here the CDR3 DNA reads TGCGCCAGCAGTACCGGGACAGGTCTTTTCTTC. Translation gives CASSTGTGLFF.

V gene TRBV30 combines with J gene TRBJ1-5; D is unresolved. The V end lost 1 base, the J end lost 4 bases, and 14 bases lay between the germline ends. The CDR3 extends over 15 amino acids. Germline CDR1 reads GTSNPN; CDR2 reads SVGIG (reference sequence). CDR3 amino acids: CAWSGSYRGNQPQHF. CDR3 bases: TGTGCCTGGAGTGGGAGCTACAGAGGGAATCAGCCCCAGCATTTT.

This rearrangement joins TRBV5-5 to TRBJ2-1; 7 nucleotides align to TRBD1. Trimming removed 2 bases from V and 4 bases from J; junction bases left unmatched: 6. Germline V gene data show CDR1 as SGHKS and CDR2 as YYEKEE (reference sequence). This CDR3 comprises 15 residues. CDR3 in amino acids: CASSLGAGGYNEQFF. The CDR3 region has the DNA TGTGCCAGCAGCTTAGGGGCAGGGGGATACAATGAGCAGTTCTTC.

This CDR3 is CATVQGLGGTIYF. The CDR3 nucleotides are TGTGCCACCGTCCAGGGTCTGGGTGGCACCATATATTTT. The V call is TRBV10-3, the J call TRBJ1-3, with D possibly TRBD1 on 5 matching bases. Germline values: CDR1 ENHRY, CDR2 SYGVKD. The CDR3 runs to 13 residues. V was clipped by 10 bases and J by 9 bases, with 19 bases between them.

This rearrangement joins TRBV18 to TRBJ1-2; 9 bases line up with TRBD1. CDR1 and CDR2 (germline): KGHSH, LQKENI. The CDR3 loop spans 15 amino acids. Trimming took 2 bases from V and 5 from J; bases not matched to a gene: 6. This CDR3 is CASSPDRDREYGYTF. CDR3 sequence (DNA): TGTGCCAGCTCACCAGACCGGGACAGGGAGTATGGCTACACCTTC.

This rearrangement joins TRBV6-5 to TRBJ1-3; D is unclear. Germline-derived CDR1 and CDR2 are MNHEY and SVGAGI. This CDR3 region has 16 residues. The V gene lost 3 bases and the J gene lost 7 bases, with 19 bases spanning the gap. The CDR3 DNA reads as TGTGCCAGCAGTTATGGTTCGAGGGCGGGAGGCAACACCATATATTTT. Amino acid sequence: CASSYGSRAGGNTIYF.

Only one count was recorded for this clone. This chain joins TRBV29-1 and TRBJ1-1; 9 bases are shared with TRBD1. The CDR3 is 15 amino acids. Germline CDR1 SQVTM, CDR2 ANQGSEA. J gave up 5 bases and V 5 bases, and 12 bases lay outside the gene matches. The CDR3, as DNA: TGCAGCGTTTGGAGGCTAACAGGGGGCGAAACTGAAGCTTTCTTT. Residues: CSVWRLTGGETEAFF. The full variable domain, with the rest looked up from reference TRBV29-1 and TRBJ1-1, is SAVISQKPSRDICQRGTSLTIQCQVDSQVTMMFWYRQQPGQSLTLIATANQGSEATYESGFVIDKFPISRPNLTFSTLTVSNMSPEDSSIYLCSVWRLTGGETEAFFGQGTRLTVV.

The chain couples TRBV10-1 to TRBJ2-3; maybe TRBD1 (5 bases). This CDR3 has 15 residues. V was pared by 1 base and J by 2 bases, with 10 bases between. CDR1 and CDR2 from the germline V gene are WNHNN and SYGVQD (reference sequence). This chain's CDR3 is CASSELQGNTDTQYF. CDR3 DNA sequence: TGCGCCAGCAGTGAGTTGCAGGGAAACACAGATACGCAGTATTTT.

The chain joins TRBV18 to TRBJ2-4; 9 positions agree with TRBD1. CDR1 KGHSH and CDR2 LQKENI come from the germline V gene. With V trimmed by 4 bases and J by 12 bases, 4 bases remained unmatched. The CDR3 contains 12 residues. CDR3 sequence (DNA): TGTGCCAGCTCACACGGACAGGGGAATCAGTACTTC. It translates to CASSHGQGNQYF.

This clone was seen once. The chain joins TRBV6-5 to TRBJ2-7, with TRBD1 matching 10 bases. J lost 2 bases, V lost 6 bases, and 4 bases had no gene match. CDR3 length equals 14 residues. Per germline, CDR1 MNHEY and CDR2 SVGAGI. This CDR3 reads CASSTGTGAYEQYF. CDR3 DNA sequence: TGTGCCAGCAGCACCGGGACAGGGGCCTACGAGCAGTACTTC.

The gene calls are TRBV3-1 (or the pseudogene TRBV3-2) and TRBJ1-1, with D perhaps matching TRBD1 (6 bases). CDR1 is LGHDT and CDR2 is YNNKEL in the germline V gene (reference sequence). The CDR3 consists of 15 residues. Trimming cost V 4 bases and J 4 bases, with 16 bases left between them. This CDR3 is CASSPLRTASTEAFF. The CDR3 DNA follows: TGTGCCAGCAGCCCGCTTAGGACAGCTAGCACTGAAGCTTTCTTT.

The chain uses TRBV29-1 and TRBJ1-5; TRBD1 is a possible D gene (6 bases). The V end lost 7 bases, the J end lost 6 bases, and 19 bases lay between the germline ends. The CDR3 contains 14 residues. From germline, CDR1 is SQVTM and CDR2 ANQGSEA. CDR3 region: CSAQGGGRGQPQHF. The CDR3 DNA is TGCAGCGCCCAAGGGGGGGGTCGTGGTCAGCCCCAGCATTTT.

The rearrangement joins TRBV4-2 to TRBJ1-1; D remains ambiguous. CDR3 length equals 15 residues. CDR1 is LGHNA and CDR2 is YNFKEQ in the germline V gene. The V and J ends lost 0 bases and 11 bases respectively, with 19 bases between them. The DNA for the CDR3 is TGTGCCAGCAGCCAAGACCGACTCGGCCCAAGAGCCGCTTTCTTT. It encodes CASSQDRLGPRAAFF.

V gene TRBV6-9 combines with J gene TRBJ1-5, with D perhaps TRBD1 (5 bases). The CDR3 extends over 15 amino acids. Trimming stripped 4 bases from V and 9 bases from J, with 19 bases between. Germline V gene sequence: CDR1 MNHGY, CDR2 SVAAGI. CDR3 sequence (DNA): TGTGCCAGCAGTTCCACGGACACCTGCGATCGGCCCCAGCATTTT. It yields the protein CASSSTDTCDRPQHF.

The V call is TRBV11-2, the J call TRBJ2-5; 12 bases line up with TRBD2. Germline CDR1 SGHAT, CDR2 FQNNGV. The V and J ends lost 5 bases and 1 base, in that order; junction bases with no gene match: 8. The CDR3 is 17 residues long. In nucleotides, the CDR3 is TGTGCCAGCAGCCCAGCTAGCGGGAGGGCTTCCCAAGAGACCCAGTACTTC. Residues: CASSPASGRASQETQYF.

The CDR3: CASSAGTATDTQYF. Here the CDR3 DNA reads TGCGCCAGCAGCGCCGGGACAGCTACAGATACGCAGTATTTT. V and J are TRBV5-1 and TRBJ2-3, with TRBD1 identical over 7 bases. V trimming: 4 bases; J trimming: 3 bases; junction bases outside the gene matches: 5. The CDR3 is 14 amino acids. Germline CDR1 SGHRS, CDR2 YFSETQ.

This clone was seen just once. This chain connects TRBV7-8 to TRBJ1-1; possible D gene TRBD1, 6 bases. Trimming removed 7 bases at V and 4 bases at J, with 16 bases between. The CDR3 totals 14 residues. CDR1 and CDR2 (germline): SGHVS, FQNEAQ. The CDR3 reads CASTPGGIGTEAFF. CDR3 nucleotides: TGTGCCAGCACCCCGGGGGGCATCGGCACTGAAGCTTTCTTT.

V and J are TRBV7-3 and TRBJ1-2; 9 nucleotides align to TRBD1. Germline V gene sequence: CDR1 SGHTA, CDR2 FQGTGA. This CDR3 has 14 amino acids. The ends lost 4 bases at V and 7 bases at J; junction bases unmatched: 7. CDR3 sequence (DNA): TGTGCCAGCAGCTCTTCGGGACAGGGATTTGGCTACACCTTC. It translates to CASSSSGQGFGYTF.